The text below deals with one T cell receptor beta chain. Its matching antigen is unknown. The entirety of the isolated RNA underwent reverse transcription, so expressed TCRB transcripts were sequenced. Only in-frame clones appear in the TCRdb table, and some are missing; sequencing was by immunoSEQ multiplex PCR. The sample yields 810,000 or so clones, roughly 16% seen once. The data are from a study of beta chain features in type 1 diabetes. The study, taken as a whole, reports: Shortening of TCRB CDR3s, moderate but significant, appeared in all four CD4+ subsets of Type 1 diabetes patients.

The germline V gene has CDR1 MDHEN and CDR2 SYDVKM. V was pared by 5 bases and J by 5 bases, with 12 bases between. The CDR3 sequence is 13 residues long. Input material: naive CD4+ T cells from blood. This TCR was sampled from a woman between 18 and 29 years old in good health. The chain uses TRBV28 and TRBJ1-1; D is undetermined. The CDR3 DNA reads TGTGCCAGCAGTCCCGGTTGGGGAACTGAAGCTTTCTTT. Translated: CASSPGWGTEAFF. Full variable domain (missing parts from reference TRBV28 and TRBJ1-1): DVKVTQSSRYLVKRTGEKVFLECVQDMDHENMFWYRQDPGLGLRLIYFSYDVKMKEKGDIPEGYSVSREKKERFSLILESASTNQTSMYLCASSPGWGTEAFFGQGTRLTVV.